What follows is one T cell receptor (beta chain) and its context. This CDR3 contains 14 residues. With V trimmed by 5 bases and J by 8 bases, 5 bases remained unmatched. Germline V CDR1 and CDR2: MNHEY, SVGAGI. Repertoires were generated with immunoSEQ multiplex PCR, while TCRdb's copy carries only in-frame clones and drops some. The table lists roughly 90,000 clones, approximately 90% of them singletons. This sample was included in a study of PD-L1 blockade in urothelial cancer. For the study at large: Atezolizumab at 1,200 mg intravenously every 3 weeks was started by patients in about 2014.

The study collected 1 to 8 samples per patient, pretreatment and on-treatment. The gene calls are TRBV6-5 and TRBJ2-1, with 11 bases fitting TRBD1. Sequenced material: PBMCs, taken around atezolizumab (anti-PD-L1) treatment. The TCR comes from a man in his sixties with urothelial cancer. CDR3 DNA sequence: TGTGCCAGCAGTGTGGGACAGGGGGGAGATGAGCAGTTCTTC. Its protein is CASSVGQGGDEQFF.